These 9 T cell receptor beta chains came from one sample sequenced in a study of spatial heterogeneity in lung cancer. The sample's time point: sample taken at primary tumor resection. From the 5' RACE reads, TCRdb called clonotypes with MiXCR, one entry per CDR3 protein. The sample gives hundreds of distinct CDR3 sequences, around 25% of which show up once; roughly a fifth is in the top ten. The material was normal lung tissue next to the tumor, obtained at surgery. These receptors were obtained from a male donor with early-stage non-small cell lung cancer.

Points on this clonotype: The library was built for alpha chains, so this beta chain is an off-target read and its size means little. V and J are TRBV6-5 and TRBJ1-1; TRBD1 matches at 9 bases. The CDR3 spans 15 residues. Germline-derived CDR1 and CDR2 are MNHEY and SVGAGI. V dropped 6 bases and J dropped 7; count of bases not matched to a gene: 12. CDR3 in DNA: TGTGCCAGCAGGTCACAGGGGGCGAACTCCTTTGAAGCTTTCTTT. Its protein product is CASRSQGANSFEAFF.

This clonotype is large within its sample. This beta chain represents an off-target read in a library built for alpha chains; its size is of limited meaning. This chain links TRBV27 with TRBJ2-2, with TRBD1 matching over 7 bases. The CDR3 extends over 15 amino acids. Germline CDR1 reads MNHEY; CDR2 reads SMNVEV (reference sequence). Losses at the gene ends were 4 bases for V and 5 bases for J; bases not matched to a gene: 7. CDR3: CASSWTGQLTGELFF. The CDR3 DNA reads as TGTGCCAGCAGTTGGACGGGACAGCTGACCGGGGAGCTGTTTTTT.

Within the sample, this clonotype is medium-sized. Being off target in a library aimed at alpha chains, this beta chain has a size of little meaning. V gene TRBV3-1 combines with J gene TRBJ2-2, with D perhaps TRBD1 (5 bases). Looked up from germline, CDR1 is LGHDT and CDR2 is YNNKEL (reference sequence). This CDR3 region has 17 residues. V was clipped by 0 bases and J by 6 bases, with 17 bases between them. The CDR3 DNA reads as TGTGCCAGCAGCCAAGATTCTACAGGCCTGCTCTCCGGGGAGCTGTTTTTT. Amino acid sequence: CASSQDSTGLLSGELFF.

A word on this clonotype: A library made for alpha chains picked up this beta chain off target, so its size means little. The V gene is TRBV30, the J gene TRBJ1-5; 8 nucleotides match TRBD1. Germline assignment: CDR1 GTSNPN and CDR2 SVGIG (reference sequence). The junction had 2 bases not matched to a gene; V was cut back by 7 bases and J by 0 bases. This CDR3 region has 13 residues. The CDR3 loop is CASQGASNQPQHF. The CDR3 DNA reads as TGTGCCTCCCAGGGGGCTAGCAATCAGCCCCAGCATTTT.

A word on this clonotype: The size of this beta chain means little, since it is a stray read in a library made for alpha chains. The chain has TRBV20-1 and TRBJ2-1, with 9 positions matching TRBD2. This CDR3 contains 13 residues. J lost 9 bases, V lost 6 bases, and 9 bases had no gene match. From germline, CDR1 is DFQATT and CDR2 SNEGSKA (reference sequence). The CDR3 nucleotides are TGCAGTGCGACGTTAGCGGGAGCAGGTGAGCAGTTCTTC. Its translation is CSATLAGAGEQFF.

In regard to this clonotype: Being off target in a library aimed at alpha chains, this beta chain has a size of little meaning. This chain joins TRBV6-5 and TRBJ2-1; tentatively, D is TRBD1 (5 bases). CDR1 MNHEY and CDR2 SVGAGI come from the germline V gene. With 5 bases removed from V and 7 bases from J, the gap between germline ends came to 9 bases. The CDR3 totals 12 residues. Here the CDR3 reads CASSRQGNEQFF. The CDR3 DNA reads TGTGCCAGCAGTCGGCAGGGAAATGAGCAGTTCTTC.

A remark on this clonotype: The library was built for alpha chains, so this beta chain is an off-target read and its size means little. This chain joins TRBV3-1 and TRBJ2-2; 7 positions agree with TRBD1. Germline CDR1 reads LGHDT; CDR2 reads YNNKEL (reference sequence). This CDR3 is 16 amino acids long. V dropped 0 bases and J dropped 1; count of bases not matched to a gene: 2. CDR3 in DNA: TGTGCCAGCAGCCAAGAGAGGGGGCGGAACACCGGGGAGCTGTTTTTT. This encodes CASSQERGRNTGELFF.

In its sample, this clonotype ranks as medium-sized. This beta chain appears as a stray read in a library generated for alpha chains; its size is not informative. This rearrangement joins TRBV28 to TRBJ1-4; the D is unclear. Germline V gives CDR1 MDHEN, CDR2 SYDVKM. Trimming cost V 6 bases and J 5 bases, with 13 bases left between them. This CDR3 spans 14 amino acids. CDR3 nucleotides: TGTGCCAGCAGCTCAGGCTCGAGGAATGAAAAACTGTTTTTT. This codes for CASSSGSRNEKLFF. The full variable domain, its missing parts supplied by reference TRBV28 and TRBJ1-4, is DVKVTQSSRYLVKRTGEKVFLECVQDMDHENMFWYRQDPGLGLRLIYFSYDVKMKEKGDIPEGYSVSREKKERFSLILESASTNQTSMYLCASSSGSRNEKLFFGSGTQLSVL.

Relative to its sample, this clonotype is large. As an off-target read in a library built for alpha chains, this beta chain has a frequency of little significance. This chain uses TRBV24-1 with TRBJ2-3; D is unclear. This CDR3 region has 15 residues. From germline, CDR1 is KGHDR and CDR2 SFDVKD. The germline V and J ends were trimmed by 6 bases and 4 bases, with 16 bases remaining between them. The DNA for the CDR3 is TGTGCCACCAGTACCCGGGCCGAAAGAGCAGATACGCAGTATTTT. Translation: CATSTRAERADTQYF.